These 30 T cell receptor beta chains came from one sample sequenced in a study of cytomegalovirus exposure and HLA in healthy donors. The primer mix had 60 Vbeta and 13 Jbeta primers. Measured with immunoSEQ multiplex PCR; TCRdb has only the in-frame clones, and not every one. Altogether roughly 130,000 clones are present, less than 85% being singletons, with the ten largest covering about 2.1%. Material: PBMCs. The receptors here all came from a woman in her forties in good health and CMV-seropositive.

This clone was detected only a few times. CDR3 sequence: CASSYRQGGHSNQPQHF. CDR3 DNA: TGTGCCAGCAGTTACCGACAGGGGGGTCATAGCAATCAGCCCCAGCATTTT. The chain recombines TRBV28 with TRBJ1-5, with 9 nucleotides matching TRBD1. The junction had 7 bases not matched to a gene; V was cut back by 4 bases and J by 0 bases. Germline V CDR1 and CDR2: MDHEN, SYDVKM. This CDR3 has 17 amino acids.

This clone occurred once. The genes are TRBV29-1 and TRBJ2-7; D is perhaps TRBD1 (6 bases). The CDR3 has 12 residues. Trimming pared 4 bases from V and 1 base from J, leaving 8 bases between. Per germline, CDR1 SQVTM and CDR2 ANQGSEA. The chain's CDR3 is CSVVGQSYEQYF. CDR3 sequence (DNA): TGCAGCGTTGTAGGACAGTCCTACGAGCAGTACTTC.

This clone was picked up a small number of times. The V and J genes are TRBV10-1 and TRBJ2-2; 8 bases fit TRBD2. V lost 0 bases, J lost 6 bases, and 9 bases stayed unmatched. Germline-derived CDR1 and CDR2 are WNHNN and SYGVQD (reference sequence). This CDR3 is built from 17 residues. The CDR3 sequence: CASSESSTGGAPGELFF. Here the CDR3 DNA reads TGCGCCAGCAGTGAGTCGTCAACGGGGGGGGCCCCCGGGGAGCTGTTTTTT.

The rearrangement uses TRBV6-5 and TRBJ1-4; 8 positions agree with TRBD1. Germline loops: CDR1 MNHEY, CDR2 SVGAGI. With V trimmed by 6 bases and J by 5 bases, 5 bases remained unmatched. The CDR3 has 14 amino acids. DNA for the CDR3: TGTGCCAGCAGGGGGACAGGAGTAAATGAAAAACTGTTTTTT. Translating it yields CASRGTGVNEKLFF.

This sequence joins TRBV28 and TRBJ1-4; 10 bases match TRBD1. This CDR3 comprises 12 residues. CDR1 MDHEN and CDR2 SYDVKM come from the germline V gene. Unmatched junction bases numbered 4, after V lost 7 bases and J lost 11 bases. CDR3 loop: CASTLGQGKLFF. CDR3 nucleotides: TGTGCCAGCACCTTGGGACAGGGGAAACTGTTTTTT.

The CDR3 bases are TGTGCCAGCAGCGGCGCCGGAGCGGGGGGTGCAGATACGCAGTATTTT. Translating gives CASSGAGAGGADTQYF. This sequence joins TRBV9 and TRBJ2-3; 9 bases map to TRBD2. Losses at the gene ends were 3 bases for V and 4 bases for J; bases not matched to a gene: 9. This CDR3 is 16 amino acids long. Germline loops: CDR1 SGDLS, CDR2 YYNGEE. Supplemented by reference TRBV9 and TRBJ2-3, the full variable domain reads DSGVTQTPKHLITATGQRVTLRCSPRSGDLSVYWYQQSLDQGLQFLIQYYNGEERAKGNILERFSAQQFPDLHSELNLSSLELGDSALYFCASSGAGAGGADTQYFGPGTRLTVL.

This chain uses TRBV6-5 with TRBJ1-5; a weak D match, TRBD1 (6 bases). The CDR3 runs to 15 residues. V was clipped by 10 bases and J by 6 bases, with 22 bases between them. Germline V CDR1 and CDR2: MNHEY, SVGAGI. CDR3 residues: CATQRGTRGGQPQHF. As DNA, the CDR3 is TGTGCCACCCAAAGGGGGACCCGTGGGGGTCAGCCCCAGCATTTT.

The rearrangement joins TRBV4-1 to TRBJ2-2; D gene unclear. Trimming took 4 bases from V and 5 from J, leaving 11 bases between them. From germline, CDR1 is MGHRA and CDR2 YSYEKL. The CDR3 totals 14 residues. The CDR3: CASSLASWTGELFF. The CDR3 nucleotides read TGCGCCAGCAGCCTAGCTTCCTGGACCGGGGAGCTGTTTTTT.

The gene calls are TRBV27 and TRBJ1-1; possibly TRBD1 for D (5 bases). Per the germline V gene, CDR1 is MNHEY and CDR2 is SMNVEV (reference sequence). The CDR3 extends over 13 amino acids. V was pared by 8 bases and J by 7 bases, with 17 bases between. The CDR3 region is CASPRKEQDEAFF. The CDR3 nucleotides are TGTGCCAGCCCGCGAAAGGAACAGGATGAAGCTTTCTTT.

V and J are TRBV28 and TRBJ1-1, with 8 bases fitting TRBD1. The length of the CDR3 is 12 residues. V gave up 5 bases and J gave up 9 bases; unmatched junction bases: 5. CDR1 and CDR2 (germline): MDHEN, SYDVKM. The CDR3 reads CASSGGQVKAFF. In DNA, the CDR3 is TGTGCCAGCAGTGGGGGACAGGTGAAAGCTTTCTTT. Using reference TRBV28 and TRBJ1-1 for the parts outside the CDR3, the full variable domain is DVKVTQSSRYLVKRTGEKVFLECVQDMDHENMFWYRQDPGLGLRLIYFSYDVKMKEKGDIPEGYSVSREKKERFSLILESASTNQTSMYLCASSGGQVKAFFGQGTRLTVV.

The V and J genes are TRBV19 and TRBJ2-3, with 7 bases matching TRBD2. The length of the CDR3 is 13 residues. Looked up from germline, CDR1 is LNHDA and CDR2 is SQIVND (reference sequence). Trimming removed 8 bases from V and 6 bases from J; junction bases left unmatched: 8. As DNA, the CDR3 is TGTGCCAGTGATAGCGGGTACTATGATACGCAGTATTTT. Its protein is CASDSGYYDTQYF.

This clone was counted a single time. This chain connects TRBV7-2 to TRBJ1-3, with TRBD1 matching over 10 bases. J was trimmed by 8 bases and V by 2 bases; bases with no gene match: 6. CDR3 length: 15 amino acids. The germline V gene encodes CDR1 SGHTA and CDR2 FQGNSA. CDR3 coding DNA: TGTGCCAGCAGCTTACACCGGGACAGGGGTGACACCATATATTTT. This encodes CASSLHRDRGDTIYF.

This clone appeared a single time. The V gene is TRBV4-2, the J gene TRBJ1-1, with D perhaps TRBD1 (5 bases). This CDR3 has 15 amino acids. V lost 0 bases to trimming and J lost 13 bases, with 21 bases between them. CDR1 is LGHNA and CDR2 is YNFKEQ in the germline V gene. CDR3: CASSQDNGPDSRVFF. The DNA of the CDR3 is TGTGCCAGCAGCCAAGATAACGGGCCCGACAGTAGGGTTTTCTTT.

This chain connects TRBV28 to TRBJ1-5, with TRBD1 as a possible D gene (5 bases). Trimming took off 5 bases at V and 5 bases at J, with 16 bases between the two ends. Germline V gene lookup returns CDR1 MDHEN and CDR2 SYDVKM. The CDR3 length is 15 residues. CDR3 in DNA: TGTGCCAGCAGTCCGCCCGTCAGGGAGGATCAGCCCCAGCATTTT. Translating it yields CASSPPVREDQPQHF.

This chain links TRBV28 with TRBJ2-7, with D unresolved. V lost 5 bases, J lost 3 bases, and 11 bases lay in between. Germline values: CDR1 MDHEN, CDR2 SYDVKM. CDR3 size: 13 residues. CDR3 sequence: CASSGARYYEQYF. The DNA of the CDR3 is TGTGCCAGCAGTGGAGCGAGATACTACGAGCAGTACTTC.

The chain links TRBV30 to TRBJ1-2; D gene uncertain. Germline V gene lookup returns CDR1 GTSNPN and CDR2 SVGIG (reference sequence). This CDR3 has 13 amino acids. The V end lost 2 bases, the J end lost 8 bases, and 15 bases lay between the germline ends. For the CDR3, the DNA is TGTGCCTGGAGTCCCGGCGGGGAGAAAGGCTACACCTTC. Translating it yields CAWSPGGEKGYTF.

This chain links TRBV27 with TRBJ2-1; 7 nucleotides align to TRBD2. V lost 5 bases and J lost 4; bases outside the gene matches: 5. Germline CDR1 reads MNHEY; CDR2 reads SMNVEV (reference sequence). This CDR3 comprises 14 residues. CDR3: CASSGGRVYNEQFF. CDR3 in DNA: TGTGCCAGCAGTGGCGGGAGAGTATACAATGAGCAGTTCTTC.

The chain joins TRBV7-2 to TRBJ1-5; D is undetermined. Germline assignment: CDR1 SGHTA and CDR2 FQGNSA. V was clipped by 1 base and J by 7 bases, with 8 bases between them. This CDR3 is 13 amino acids long. This CDR3 reads CASSLVEEQPQHF. The CDR3 DNA sequence: TGTGCCAGCAGCTTAGTCGAAGAGCAGCCCCAGCATTTT.

This rearrangement joins TRBV14 to TRBJ2-7; D may be TRBD1 (6 bases). Trimming took 5 bases from V and 3 from J, leaving 11 bases between them. The CDR3 runs 13 residues. The germline V gene encodes CDR1 SGHDN and CDR2 FVKESK. CDR3 DNA: TGTGCCAGCAGCTTGGACAGCTACTACGAGCAGTACTTC. This sequence encodes CASSLDSYYEQYF.

This clone has just one count. The gene calls are TRBV30 and TRBJ1-1; D gene uncertain. Germline CDR1 GTSNPN, CDR2 SVGIG (reference sequence). Trimming took off 3 bases at V and 1 base at J, with 9 bases between the two ends. The CDR3 consists of 13 residues. CDR3 residues: CAWSFRQNTEAFF. DNA for the CDR3: TGTGCCTGGAGCTTCAGGCAGAACACTGAAGCTTTCTTT.

V and J are TRBV5-1 and TRBJ1-1; a possible D gene is TRBD1 (5 bases). V was trimmed by 0 bases and J by 7 bases, leaving 10 bases between them. Germline CDR1 is SGHRS and CDR2 is YFSETQ. The CDR3 is 13 amino acids. The CDR3 loop reads CASSLGGTGEAFF. CDR3 coding DNA: TGCGCCAGCAGCTTGGGCGGGACCGGTGAAGCTTTCTTT.

The CDR3 sequence: CASSPSPGNSGANVLTF. CDR3 bases: TGTGCCAGCAGCCCCTCTCCCGGGAACTCTGGGGCCAACGTCCTGACTTTC. V gene TRBV5-4 combines with J gene TRBJ2-6; a weak D match, TRBD2 (5 bases). CDR1 SGHNT and CDR2 YYREEE come from the germline V gene (reference sequence). There are 17 residues in the CDR3. The germline V and J ends were trimmed by 4 bases and 0 bases, with 14 bases remaining between them.

The J gene is TRBJ2-7, the V gene TRBV14; tentatively, D is TRBD1 (6 bases). V dropped 5 bases and J dropped 4 bases, with 18 bases sitting between them. The CDR3 runs to 15 residues. In germline, CDR1 is SGHDN, CDR2 FVKESK. DNA of the CDR3: TGTGCCAGCAGCTTAAAGTGGGGGCAGGGGTACGAGCAGTACTTC. It yields the protein CASSLKWGQGYEQYF.

This chain connects TRBV5-4 to TRBJ2-7, with TRBD2 matching 9 bases. V lost 6 bases and J lost 0; bases outside the gene matches: 10. The germline gives CDR1 SGHNT, CDR2 YYREEE (reference sequence). This CDR3 contains 16 residues. The CDR3: CASTLGGTSYSYEQYF. The CDR3 DNA is TGTGCCAGCACCCTTGGGGGGACTAGCTACTCCTACGAGCAGTACTTC.

The J gene is TRBJ2-1, the V gene TRBV10-3; TRBD1 aligns across 10 bases. CDR3 length: 15 amino acids. The germline V gene encodes CDR1 ENHRY and CDR2 SYGVKD. Trimming took 5 bases from V and 7 from J; bases not matched to a gene: 8. The CDR3 DNA reads TGTGCCATCAGTAGGGGACAGGGGCTGGAGAATGAGCAGTTCTTC. Protein sequence: CAISRGQGLENEQFF.

This clone was seen just once. This sequence joins TRBV7-3 and TRBJ2-7; D is perhaps TRBD2 (5 bases). The CDR3 has 14 amino acids. Per the germline V gene, CDR1 is SGHTA and CDR2 is FQGTGA. Deletions cut 5 bases from V and 2 bases from J, with 13 bases between. The CDR3 here is CASSPAGVPYEQYF. Here the CDR3 DNA reads TGTGCCAGCAGCCCCGCGGGTGTCCCCTACGAGCAGTACTTC.

The chain couples TRBV2 to TRBJ2-3; D uncertain. There are 15 residues in the CDR3. V lost 6 bases and J lost 5, with 18 bases in between. Germline V gives CDR1 SNHLY, CDR2 FYNNEI. CDR3 region: CASRTSSIGGDTQYF. For the CDR3, the DNA is TGTGCCAGCAGGACCTCTAGTATAGGTGGAGATACGCAGTATTTT.

The rearrangement links TRBV5-8 to TRBJ1-6; 7 positions agree with TRBD1. Germline-derived CDR1 and CDR2 are SGHTS and YDEGEE. The CDR3 totals 15 residues. Trimming took 0 bases from V and 7 from J; bases not matched to a gene: 4. This CDR3 reads CASSLGTTGNSPLHF. CDR3 coding DNA: TGTGCCAGCAGCTTGGGCACGACAGGGAATTCACCCCTCCACTTT.

This rearrangement joins TRBV6-5 to TRBJ2-1, with TRBD1 matching 10 bases. V gave up 6 bases and J gave up 12 bases; unmatched junction bases: 8. CDR3 length equals 13 residues. The germline V gene has CDR1 MNHEY and CDR2 SVGAGI. This chain's CDR3 is CASSLWTGGMQFF. Here the CDR3 DNA reads TGTGCCAGCAGCCTGTGGACAGGGGGAATGCAGTTCTTC.

Only one count was recorded for this clone. The rearrangement links TRBV18 to TRBJ2-7, with D perhaps matching TRBD1 (5 bases). Germline lookup yields CDR1 KGHSH and CDR2 LQKENI. The CDR3 length is 14 residues. V lost 3 bases to trimming and J lost 0 bases, with 9 bases between them. The CDR3 protein is CASSPTTDSYEQYF. As DNA, the CDR3 is TGTGCCAGCTCACCGACGACAGACTCCTACGAGCAGTACTTC.